This T cell receptor (beta chain) emerged from a study of CD8+CD57+ T cells in acquired aplastic anemia. Whole-study context: Sorted cells (CD4+ and CD8+) yielded DNA amounts that averaged roughly 3 ug. Among healthy donors, CD4+ cells averaged approximately 11 million reads.

The CDR3 consists of 17 residues. CDR1 MNHNS and CDR2 SASEGT come from the germline V gene. Trimming stripped 8 bases from V and 6 bases from J, with 25 bases between. CDR3 and TCR beta VDJ profiling relied on genomic DNA as the template. From the reads, TCRdb called clonotypes with MiXCR, one entry per CDR3 protein. The table shows 400,000 to 450,000 distinct CDR3 sequences, with around 72% occurring only once. This clonotype was counted many times. V usage is TRBV6-1 and J usage is TRBJ2-2, with a tentative D call TRBD1 (6 bases). The sample was sorted CD4+, CD8+, or CD8+CD57+ T cells (not recorded which) from PBMCs. The receptor's source is a human donor in good health, serving as a control. The CDR3 is CASAYRASPLIAGELFF. CDR3 coding DNA: TGTGCCAGCGCGTACAGGGCAAGCCCCCTCATAGCCGGGGAGCTGTTTTTT.